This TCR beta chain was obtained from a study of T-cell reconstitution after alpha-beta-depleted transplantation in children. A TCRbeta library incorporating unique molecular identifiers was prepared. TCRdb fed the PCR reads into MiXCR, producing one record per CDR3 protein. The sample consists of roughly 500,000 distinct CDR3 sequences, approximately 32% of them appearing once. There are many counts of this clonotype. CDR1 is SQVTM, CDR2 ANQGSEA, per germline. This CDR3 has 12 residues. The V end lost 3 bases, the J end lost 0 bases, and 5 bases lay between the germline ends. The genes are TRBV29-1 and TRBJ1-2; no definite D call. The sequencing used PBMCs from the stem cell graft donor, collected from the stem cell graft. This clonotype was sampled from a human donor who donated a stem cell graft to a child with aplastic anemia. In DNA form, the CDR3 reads TGCAGCGTTGAGGTAGCTAACTATGGCTACACCTTC. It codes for CSVEVANYGYTF.